The clone carrying this T cell receptor beta chain has a count of ten or more. Its matching antigen is unknown. In TCRdb, the 5' RACE reads were re-called with MiXCR into one record per CDR3 protein. There are about 48,000 distinct CDR3 sequences in the sample; 7% to 9% occur only once, and roughly 6.2% lies in the top ten. These data come from a study of early T cells in non-severe SARS-CoV-2 infection. As for the study in general: The sequenced material was bulk RNA from unsorted whole blood, and its chains were unpaired. Broader study findings: Sequences matched to VDJdb favored anti-spike CD8 responses, while private and CD4 specificities were missed.

The sequencing input was whole blood. The sequence was obtained from an adult who was a healthcare worker with PCR-confirmed SARS-CoV-2 infection or an uninfected control (not recorded which).

The chain's CDR3 is CSARDRGRNEQFF. The CDR3 nucleotides are TGCAGTGCTAGGGACAGGGGGCGCAATGAGCAGTTCTTC. The gene calls are TRBV20-1 and TRBJ2-1, with TRBD1 identical over 11 bases. CDR3 length: 13 residues. J gave up 6 bases and V 3 bases, and 1 base lay outside the gene matches. The germline V gene encodes CDR1 DFQATT and CDR2 SNEGSKA (reference sequence).